The source of this T cell receptor beta chain is a study of a mutant IDH1 vaccine in newly diagnosed glioma. Whole-study results and caveats: With respect to changes in top peripheral T cell clonotypes, pseudoprogression seemed unrelated.

The germline V gene has CDR1 MDHEN and CDR2 SYDVKM. The CDR3 has 14 amino acids. Deletions cut 7 bases from V and 2 bases from J, with 15 bases between. On this clone itself: Its target is unknown.

Time point here: week 5, during vaccination. Vaccination comprised doses that each held 300 ug of mutant IDH1 20-mer peptide, plus topical imiquimod. Profiled with immunoSEQ multiplex PCR; TCRdb holds only in-frame clones, not every one. The repertoire includes tens of thousands of clones, 91% of them detected once, and 0.5% to 0.7% sits in the top ten. The V gene is TRBV28, the J gene TRBJ2-7, with D perhaps being TRBD1 or TRBD2 (5 bases each). The material sequenced was PBMCs, taken from a glioma patient whose treatment included an IDH1 peptide vaccine. This sequence originates from a woman aged 45-65 years with glioma. CDR3 sequence: CASTLRGRPYEQYF. The CDR3 DNA reads as TGTGCCAGCACCCTTCGGGGCCGTCCCTACGAGCAGTACTTC.